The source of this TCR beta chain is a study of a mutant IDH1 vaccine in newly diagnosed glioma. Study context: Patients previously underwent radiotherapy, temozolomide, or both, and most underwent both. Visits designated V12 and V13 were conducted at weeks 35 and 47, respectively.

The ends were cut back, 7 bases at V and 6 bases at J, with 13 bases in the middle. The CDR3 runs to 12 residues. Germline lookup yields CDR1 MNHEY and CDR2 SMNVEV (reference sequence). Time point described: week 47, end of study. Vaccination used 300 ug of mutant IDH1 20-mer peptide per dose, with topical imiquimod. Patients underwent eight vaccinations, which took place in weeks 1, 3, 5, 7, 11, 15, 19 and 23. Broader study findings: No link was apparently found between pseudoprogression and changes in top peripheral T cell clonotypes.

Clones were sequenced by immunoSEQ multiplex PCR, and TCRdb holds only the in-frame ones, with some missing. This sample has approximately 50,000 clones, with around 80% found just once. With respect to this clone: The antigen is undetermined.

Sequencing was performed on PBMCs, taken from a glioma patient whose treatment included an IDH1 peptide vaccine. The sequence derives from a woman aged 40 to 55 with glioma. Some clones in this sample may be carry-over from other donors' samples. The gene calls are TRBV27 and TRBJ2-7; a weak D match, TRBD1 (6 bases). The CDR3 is CASNSRGSEQYF. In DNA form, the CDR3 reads TGTGCCAGCAATAGCAGGGGCTCCGAGCAGTACTTC.